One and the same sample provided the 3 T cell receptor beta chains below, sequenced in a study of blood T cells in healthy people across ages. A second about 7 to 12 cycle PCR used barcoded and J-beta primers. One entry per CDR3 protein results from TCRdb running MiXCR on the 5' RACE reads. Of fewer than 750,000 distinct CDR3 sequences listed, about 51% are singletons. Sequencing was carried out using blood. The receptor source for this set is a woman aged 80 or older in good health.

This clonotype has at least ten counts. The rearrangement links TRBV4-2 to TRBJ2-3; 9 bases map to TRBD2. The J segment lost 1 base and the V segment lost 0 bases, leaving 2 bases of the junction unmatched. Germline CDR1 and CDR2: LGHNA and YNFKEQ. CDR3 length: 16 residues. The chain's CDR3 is CASSQEPSGGTDTQYF. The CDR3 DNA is TGTGCCAGCAGCCAAGAGCCTAGCGGGGGCACAGATACGCAGTATTTT.

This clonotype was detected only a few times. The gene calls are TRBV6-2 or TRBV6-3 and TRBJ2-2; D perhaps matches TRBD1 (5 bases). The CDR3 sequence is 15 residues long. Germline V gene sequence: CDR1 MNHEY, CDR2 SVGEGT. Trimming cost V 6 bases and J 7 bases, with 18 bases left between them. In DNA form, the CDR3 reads TGTGCCAGCAGAAAGGGGCGGAGTAGTGGCGGGGAGCTGTTTTTT. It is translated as CASRKGRSSGGELFF.

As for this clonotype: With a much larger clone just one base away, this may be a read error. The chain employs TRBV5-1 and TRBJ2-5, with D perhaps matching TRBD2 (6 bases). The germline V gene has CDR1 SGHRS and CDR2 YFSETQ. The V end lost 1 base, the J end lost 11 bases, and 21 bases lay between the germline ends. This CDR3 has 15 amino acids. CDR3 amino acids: CASSLISGSYNEQYF. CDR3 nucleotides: TGCGCCAGCAGCTTGATTAGCGGATCCTACAATGAGCAGTACTTC.